A selection of T cell receptor beta chains follows, all from one sample in a study of graft-versus-host responses after intestinal transplantation. The assay was immunoSEQ multiplex PCR, and TCRdb's table has in-frame clones only and misses some. The sample records about 24,000 clones, approximately 83% being singletons. This sample comprised PBMCs, obtained 463 days after intestinal transplant. These receptors all come from a human patient who received an intestinal transplant, so some T cells may come from the graft donor. The CDR3 runs from the conserved cysteine through the conserved F or W. A D gene is named only where the DNA matches it firmly. Only part of the rows carry a size: once, few, many, or a class if the clone is expanded.

V: TRBV4-2; J: TRBJ1-3; size: .; length: 16; D: TRBD1; DNA: TGTGCCAGCAGCCACGACGAAGGGACAGGAGGAAACACCATATATTTT; CDR3: CASSHDEGTGGNTIYF
V: TRBV7-9; J: TRBJ2-7; size: .; length: 15; D: TRBD2; DNA: TGTGCCAGCAGCCCTAGATCTGGGACTATCTACGAGCAGTACTTC; CDR3: CASSPRSGTIYEQYF
V: TRBV5-1; J: TRBJ2-1; size: .; length: 17; D: TRBD2; DNA: TGCGCCAGCAGCTTGACGACTAGCGGGAGGGCATCCAATGAGCAGTTCTTC; CDR3: CASSLTTSGRASNEQFF
V: TRBV6-6; J: TRBJ1-4; size: .; length: 14; D: TRBD1; DNA: TGTGCCAGCAGGGTCGGGACAGGGAATGAAAAACTGTTTTTT; CDR3: CASRVGTGNEKLFF
V: TRBV5-1; J: TRBJ2-1; size: .; length: 13; D: .; DNA: TGCGCCAGCAGCTTGGATCGGGGGAATGAGCAGTTCTTC; CDR3: CASSLDRGNEQFF
V: TRBV7-3; J: TRBJ2-7; size: .; length: 14; D: TRBD2; DNA: TGTGCCAGCAGCAAGCGGGAGTTCTCCTACGAGCAGTACTTC; CDR3: CASSKREFSYEQYF
V: TRBV29-1; J: TRBJ2-5; size: .; length: 12; D: .; DNA: TGCAGCGTTGCTGGGGGGGCGGGGACCCAGTACTTC; CDR3: CSVAGGAGTQYF
V: TRBV13; J: TRBJ1-1; size: .; length: 15; D: .; DNA: TGTGCCAGCAGCCCACAGGGACACGGGAACACTGAAGCTTTCTTT; CDR3: CASSPQGHGNTEAFF
V: TRBV7-9; J: TRBJ1-1; size: .; length: 14; D: .; DNA: TGTGCCAGCAGCTTAGTTCGGGGGAACACTGAAGCTTTCTTT; CDR3: CASSLVRGNTEAFF
V: TRBV14; J: TRBJ1-6; size: .; length: 13; D: .; DNA: TGTGCCAACCACGGGGAGCTAAATTCACCCCTCCACTTT; CDR3: CANHGELNSPLHF
V: TRBV6-5; J: TRBJ1-1; size: .; length: 13; D: .; DNA: TGTGCCAGCAGTGTAATGAGATGGACTGAAGCTTTCTTT; CDR3: CASSVMRWTEAFF
V: TRBV29-1; J: TRBJ1-2; size: .; length: 18; D: .; DNA: TGCAGCGTTGAACCTTACGTCACCTCAGAAGCGGGCATACGGGGCTACACCTTC; CDR3: CSVEPYVTSEAGIRGYTF
V: TRBV29-1; J: TRBJ1-1; size: .; length: 13; D: .; DNA: TGCAGCGTTACCGGGCTGATGAACACTGAAGCTTTCTTT; CDR3: CSVTGLMNTEAFF
V: TRBV6-9; J: TRBJ2-7; size: .; length: 14; D: TRBD2; DNA: TGTGCCAGCAGCCTTACTAGCGTCAAAAAGGAGCAGTACTTC; CDR3: CASSLTSVKKEQYF
V: TRBV30; J: TRBJ1-2; size: .; length: 10; D: .; DNA: TGTGCCTGGAGTGTAATTGGCTACACCTTC; CDR3: CAWSVIGYTF
V: TRBV6-1; J: TRBJ1-5; size: .; length: 14; D: .; DNA: TGTGCCAGCAGTGAAGCCTGGACGGGTGAGACCCAGCATTTT; CDR3: CASSEAWTGETQHF
V: TRBV2; J: TRBJ1-2; size: .; length: 14; D: TRBD1; DNA: TGTGCCAGCAGTGGAAATACAGGGGGCCCTGGCTACACCTTC; CDR3: CASSGNTGGPGYTF
V: TRBV2; J: TRBJ2-1; size: .; length: 14; D: .; DNA: TGTGCCAGCAGTGAAGCGGCTAGCCACAATGAGCAGTTCTTC; CDR3: CASSEAASHNEQFF
V: TRBV5-4; J: TRBJ2-1; size: .; length: 14; D: TRBD2; DNA: TGTGCCAGCAGGCTTGGACTAGCGGGAGGAGGGCAGTTCTTC; CDR3: CASRLGLAGGGQFF
V: TRBV6-1; J: TRBJ2-7; size: .; length: 14; D: .; DNA: TGTGCCAGCAGTGACTCGGTTAACTCCTACGAGCAGTACTTC; CDR3: CASSDSVNSYEQYF
V: TRBV14; J: TRBJ2-1; size: .; length: 13; D: .; DNA: TGTGCCAGCAGCCTGGGTCTCGTCAATGGGCAGTTCTTC; CDR3: CASSLGLVNGQFF
V: TRBV27; J: TRBJ1-5; size: .; length: 17; D: .; DNA: TGTGCCAGTCGCCTGGGAGGGTTGAGTTACGGCAATCAGCCCCAGCATTTT; CDR3: CASRLGGLSYGNQPQHF
V: TRBV7-3; J: TRBJ2-7; size: .; length: 13; D: .; DNA: TGTGCCAGCAGCTCCAGCAGGTTCTCTGAGCAGTACTTC; CDR3: CASSSSRFSEQYF
V: TRBV11-2; J: TRBJ1-4; size: .; length: 15; D: .; DNA: TGTGCCAGCAGCTCGCCATCCCGACGGAACGGAAAACTGTTTTTT; CDR3: CASSSPSRRNGKLFF
V: TRBV7-9; J: TRBJ2-7; size: .; length: 13; D: .; DNA: TGTGCCAGCACGAGACAGGCAACCTACGAGCAGTACTTC; CDR3: CASTRQATYEQYF
V: TRBV2; J: TRBJ2-3; size: once; length: 13; D: TRBD2; DNA: TGTGCCAGCGAGGCGGGAGTGGTAGATACGCAGTATTTT; CDR3: CASEAGVVDTQYF